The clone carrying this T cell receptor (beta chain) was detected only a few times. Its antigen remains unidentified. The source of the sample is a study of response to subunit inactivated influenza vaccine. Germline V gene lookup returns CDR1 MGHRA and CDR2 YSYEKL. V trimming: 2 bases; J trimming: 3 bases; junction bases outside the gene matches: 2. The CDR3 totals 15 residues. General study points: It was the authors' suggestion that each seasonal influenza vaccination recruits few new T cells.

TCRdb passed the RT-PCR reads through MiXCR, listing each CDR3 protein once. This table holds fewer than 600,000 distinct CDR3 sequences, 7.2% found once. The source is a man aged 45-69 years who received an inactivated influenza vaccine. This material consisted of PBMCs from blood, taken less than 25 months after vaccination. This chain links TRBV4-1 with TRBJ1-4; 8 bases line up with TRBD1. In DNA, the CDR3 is TGCGCCAGCAGCCAAACAGGGGGAGCTAATGAAAAACTGTTTTTT. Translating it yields CASSQTGGANEKLFF.